Listed below are T cell receptor beta chains from one sample, sequenced in a study of blood T cell repertoires in COVID-19. Assay used: immunoSEQ multiplex PCR; TCRdb lists only in-frame clones, some missing. In the table there are some 250,000 clones, roughly 85% of which are singletons. The specimen sequenced was PBMCs or T cells enriched from blood (not recorded which). The receptors were gathered from a woman aged 50 to 60 who had recovered from COVID-19. Each CDR3 is given with its conserved first and last residue. D genes are given only for firm matches. Not every row has a clone size; where given, it reads once, few, many or a size class.

V gene: TRBV10-3; clone size: once; J gene: TRBJ1-1; D gene: -; CDR3 length: 13; CDR3 protein: CAISKAGYDEAFF; CDR3 DNA: TGTGCCATCAGTAAAGCAGGGTATGATGAAGCTTTCTTT
V gene: TRBV15; clone size: -; J gene: TRBJ2-7; D gene: TRBD1; CDR3 length: 16; CDR3 protein: CATSRVGQGAAYEQYF; CDR3 DNA: TGTGCCACCAGCAGAGTTGGACAGGGGGCTGCCTACGAGCAGTACTTC
V gene: TRBV12-5; clone size: -; J gene: TRBJ2-3; D gene: -; CDR3 length: 12; CDR3 protein: CASQGGTDTQYF; CDR3 DNA: TGTGCTAGTCAGGGAGGTACAGATACGCAGTATTTT
V gene: TRBV18; clone size: -; J gene: TRBJ1-2; D gene: TRBD1; CDR3 length: 15; CDR3 protein: CASSPPGTVTYGYTF; CDR3 DNA: TGTGCCAGCTCACCTCCCGGGACAGTGACCTATGGCTACACCTTC
V gene: TRBV12-3/TRBV12-4; clone size: -; J gene: TRBJ1-1; D gene: TRBD1; CDR3 length: 12; CDR3 protein: CASSFRTGEAFF; CDR3 DNA: TGTGCCAGCAGCTTTCGGACAGGGGAAGCTTTCTTT
V gene: TRBV28; clone size: -; J gene: TRBJ1-1; D gene: TRBD1; CDR3 length: 14; CDR3 protein: CASSTRGLNTEAFF; CDR3 DNA: TGTGCCAGCAGTACCAGGGGGCTTAACACTGAAGCTTTCTTT
V gene: TRBV6-5; clone size: once; J gene: TRBJ1-5; D gene: -; CDR3 length: 15; CDR3 protein: CASSLLVISNQPQHF; CDR3 DNA: TGTGCCAGCAGTCTACTTGTTATAAGCAATCAGCCCCAGCATTTT
V gene: TRBV7-2; clone size: -; J gene: TRBJ1-2; D gene: -; CDR3 length: 11; CDR3 protein: CASSPSLGYTF; CDR3 DNA: TGTGCCAGCAGCCCCAGTCTTGGCTACACCTTC
V gene: TRBV7-9; clone size: -; J gene: TRBJ2-3; D gene: TRBD1; CDR3 length: 17; CDR3 protein: CASSRRIGTGQTDTQYF; CDR3 DNA: TGTGCCAGCAGCAGAAGAATTGGGACAGGGCAAACAGATACGCAGTATTTT
V gene: TRBV27; clone size: -; J gene: TRBJ1-2; D gene: -; CDR3 length: 14; CDR3 protein: CASSFRQASYGYTF; CDR3 DNA: TGTGCCAGCAGTTTCCGACAGGCTAGCTATGGCTACACCTTC
V gene: TRBV4-1; clone size: -; J gene: TRBJ2-1; D gene: -; CDR3 length: 14; CDR3 protein: CASSQERGLYEQFF; CDR3 DNA: TGCGCCAGCAGCCAAGAAAGAGGTCTATATGAGCAGTTCTTC
V gene: TRBV5-1; clone size: -; J gene: TRBJ2-2; D gene: -; CDR3 length: 14; CDR3 protein: CASSTQAGTGELFF; CDR3 DNA: TGCGCCAGCAGCACCCAAGCGGGCACCGGGGAGCTGTTTTTT
V gene: TRBV2; clone size: -; J gene: TRBJ2-2; D gene: -; CDR3 length: 14; CDR3 protein: CASIRDGDTGELFF; CDR3 DNA: TGTGCCAGCATTCGGGATGGGGACACCGGGGAGCTGTTTTTT
V gene: TRBV10-3; clone size: -; J gene: TRBJ1-1; D gene: -; CDR3 length: 16; CDR3 protein: CAISESVPSIGTEAFF; CDR3 DNA: TGTGCCATCAGTGAGTCGGTACCATCTATCGGCACTGAAGCTTTCTTT
V gene: TRBV4-2; clone size: once; J gene: TRBJ2-5; D gene: TRBD2; CDR3 length: 16; CDR3 protein: CASSQEGGRADETQYF; CDR3 DNA: TGTGCCAGCAGCCAAGAGGGCGGGAGGGCCGACGAGACCCAGTACTTC
V gene: TRBV12-3/TRBV12-4; clone size: -; J gene: TRBJ1-2; D gene: TRBD1; CDR3 length: 13; CDR3 protein: CASSPGQGSGYTF; CDR3 DNA: TGTGCCAGCAGTCCGGGACAGGGATCTGGCTACACCTTC
V gene: TRBV5-1; clone size: -; J gene: TRBJ2-7; D gene: -; CDR3 length: 14; CDR3 protein: CASSLSADSYEQYF; CDR3 DNA: TGCGCCAGCAGCTTGAGTGCGGACTCCTACGAGCAGTACTTC
V gene: TRBV12-1; clone size: many; J gene: TRBJ1-2; D gene: -; CDR3 length: 16; CDR3 protein: CASSTLDGKLNYGYTF; CDR3 DNA: TGTGCCAGCAGCACCTTAGACGGCAAACTAAACTATGGCTACACCTTC
V gene: TRBV28; clone size: few; J gene: TRBJ2-3; D gene: TRBD1; CDR3 length: 18; CDR3 protein: CASSPNLGGTGFTDTQYF; CDR3 DNA: TGTGCCAGCAGTCCTAATCTGGGGGGGACAGGGTTCACAGATACGCAGTATTTT
V gene: TRBV28; clone size: few; J gene: TRBJ2-6; D gene: -; CDR3 length: 16; CDR3 protein: CASNGSGGSGANVLTF; CDR3 DNA: TGTGCCAGCAACGGATCCGGGGGCTCTGGGGCCAACGTCCTGACTTTC
V gene: TRBV10-1; clone size: -; J gene: TRBJ2-3; D gene: -; CDR3 length: 19; CDR3 protein: CASSESLPPREGGTDTQYF; CDR3 DNA: TGCGCCAGCAGTGAGTCACTACCACCTCGCGAGGGAGGCACAGATACGCAGTATTTT
V gene: TRBV27; clone size: -; J gene: TRBJ1-2; D gene: -; CDR3 length: 14; CDR3 protein: CASSPFERSYGYTF; CDR3 DNA: TGTGCCAGCAGTCCATTCGAACGGAGTTATGGCTACACCTTC